This paragraph covers one T cell receptor (beta chain) sequence. Its specificity is unknown. TCRdb reprocessed the RT-PCR reads with MiXCR, giving one entry per CDR3 protein. The data show 500,000 to 600,000 distinct CDR3 sequences, about 17% seen once. The data are from a study of response to subunit inactivated influenza vaccine. Regarding the study as a whole: New T cells are recruited in small numbers by each seasonal influenza vaccination, according to the authors' suggestion.

Germline-derived CDR1 and CDR2 are MGHRA and YSYEKL. V gave up 1 base and J gave up 10 bases, with 16 bases separating them. The CDR3 contains 14 residues. This chain links TRBV4-1 with TRBJ1-1, with a weak D call TRBD1 (5 bases). Sequenced material: CD4+ T cells sorted from PBMCs, taken roughly 24 months after vaccination. The TCR sequence derives from a man in his fifties or sixties who received an inactivated influenza vaccine. The CDR3 region is CASSQVGRQRGAFF. CDR3 in DNA: TGCGCCAGCAGCCAAGTGGGACGGCAGAGGGGAGCTTTCTTT.